These 10 T cell receptor beta chains were all obtained from the same sample, sequenced in a study of shared clonotypes between healthy human individuals. Assay: immunoSEQ multiplex PCR; the TCRdb copy retains only in-frame clones and omits some. This table has roughly 2,300,000 clones, 85% to 95% appearing once. Material: naive CD4+ T cells from PBMCs. This sample's subset: CD45RA+ positively selected. These receptors were taken from a young man in good health. Some clones in this sample may be carry-over from other donors' samples.

The chain recombines TRBV11-2 with TRBJ2-7; perhaps TRBD2 as D (6 bases). V was shortened by 3 bases and J by 5 bases, with 17 bases between the two germline ends. The CDR3 loop spans 15 amino acids. The germline gives CDR1 SGHAT, CDR2 FQNNGV. The CDR3 spells CASSFFLAGSDEQYF. CDR3 in DNA: TGTGCCAGCAGCTTTTTCTTGGCGGGATCCGACGAGCAGTACTTC.

The CDR3 is CASSVGTSVSEQYF. As DNA, the CDR3 is TGTGCCAGCAGCGTGGGGACTAGCGTCTCCGAGCAGTACTTC. The chain carries TRBV9 and TRBJ2-7; TRBD2 matches 10 bases. The J segment lost 6 bases and the V segment lost 2 bases, leaving 5 bases of the junction unmatched. The V gene's germline CDR1 is SGDLS and CDR2 YYNGEE. CDR3 length equals 14 residues.

This chain uses TRBV4-3 with TRBJ2-7; TRBD1 agrees at 11 bases. Germline CDR1 reads LGHNA; CDR2 reads YSLEER. This CDR3 has 16 residues. V lost 3 bases to trimming and J lost 3 bases; unmatched junction nucleotides: 7. The CDR3 DNA reads as TGCGCCAGCAGCCATAGGTCCGGGACAGGGGGCTACGAGCAGTACTTC. It yields the protein CASSHRSGTGGYEQYF.

The chain carries TRBV5-1 and TRBJ1-1, with TRBD1 as a possible D gene (6 bases). This CDR3 is built from 17 residues. Germline CDR1 SGHRS, CDR2 YFSETQ. The V and J ends lost 0 bases and 1 base respectively, with 16 bases between them. In DNA form, the CDR3 reads TGCGCCAGCAGCTTGGCTGTCGGGGGGCAGCGGAACACTGAAGCTTTCTTT. This sequence encodes CASSLAVGGQRNTEAFF.

In regard to this clone: This sample also contains other DNA sequences that code for the same CDR3. The V and J genes are TRBV5-1 and TRBJ2-2; D remains ambiguous. Germline CDR1 SGHRS, CDR2 YFSETQ. The CDR3 has 14 residues. V lost 2 bases, J lost 2 bases, and 7 bases lay in between. The CDR3 nucleotides are TGCGCCAGCAGCTTAAGGGCAAACACCGGGGAGCTGTTTTTT. This encodes CASSLRANTGELFF.

V and J are TRBV5-1 and TRBJ2-5; D is perhaps TRBD2 (6 bases). V was trimmed by 4 bases and J by 4 bases, leaving 14 bases between them. In germline, CDR1 is SGHRS, CDR2 YFSETQ. The CDR3 consists of 14 residues. CDR3 loop: CASSRNLGGETQYF. CDR3 DNA: TGCGCCAGCAGCCGTAATTTGGGGGGAGAGACCCAGTACTTC.

This chain joins TRBV7-9 and TRBJ2-3, with TRBD2 matching over 8 bases. Germline-derived CDR1 and CDR2 are SEHNR and FQNEAQ (reference sequence). J was trimmed by 5 bases and V by 3 bases; bases with no gene match: 7. The CDR3 is 15 amino acids. CDR3 sequence reads: CASSFLGLGGDTQYF. The CDR3 DNA reads as TGTGCCAGCAGCTTCCTGGGACTAGGGGGAGATACGCAGTATTTT.

This clone was seen a handful of times. This sample also contains other DNA sequences that code for the same CDR3. This rearrangement joins TRBV7-9 to TRBJ1-5; TRBD1 is a possible D gene (5 bases). CDR1 is SEHNR and CDR2 is FQNEAQ in the germline V gene (reference sequence). Trimming stripped 2 bases from V and 5 bases from J, with 7 bases between. The CDR3 totals 13 residues. CDR3 sequence: CASSLQGDQPQHF. Here the CDR3 DNA reads TGTGCCAGCAGCTTACAGGGTGATCAGCCCCAGCATTTT. Filled out from reference TRBV7-9 and TRBJ1-5, the complete variable domain reads DTGVSQNPRHKITKRGQNVTFRCDPISEHNRLYWYRQTLGQGPEFLTYFQNEAQLEKSRLLSDRFSAERPKGSFSTLEIQRTEQGDSAMYLCASSLQGDQPQHFGDGTRLSIL.

This chain links TRBV7-2 with TRBJ2-7; the match to TRBD2 covers 8 bases. CDR3 length equals 15 residues. J was trimmed by 0 bases and V by 4 bases; bases with no gene match: 5. Germline V lookup: CDR1 SGHTA, CDR2 FQGNSA. The CDR3 region is CASSYSGISSYEQYF. The CDR3 DNA sequence: TGTGCCAGCAGCTATAGCGGGATAAGCTCCTACGAGCAGTACTTC. Complete variable domain (other parts from reference TRBV7-2 and TRBJ2-7): GAGVSQSPSNKVTEKGKDVELRCDPISGHTALYWYRQSLGQGLEFLIYFQGNSAPDKSGLPSDRFSAERTGGSVSTLTIQRTQQEDSAVYLCASSYSGISSYEQYFGPGTRLTVT.

In this sample, this clone turned up a few times. The sample contains more than one DNA sequence encoding this CDR3. V usage is TRBV5-1 and J usage is TRBJ1-1, with TRBD1 as a possible D gene (6 bases). CDR1 and CDR2 from the germline V gene are SGHRS and YFSETQ. Trimming removed 3 bases at V and 0 bases at J, with 9 bases between. The CDR3 is 14 residues long. The CDR3 coding sequence is TGCGCCAGCAGCTCGGGACATTTGAACACTGAAGCTTTCTTT. Translation gives CASSSGHLNTEAFF.